One sample yielded the 14 T cell receptor beta chains listed below, sequenced in a study of cytomegalovirus exposure and HLA in healthy donors (TCRdb year 2017). The library was built by means of the immunoSEQ multiplex PCR assay. For the multiplex PCR, a mixture combining 60 forward primers for TCR Vbeta segments and 13 reverse primers for TCR Jbeta segments was used. The clones in this table, taken by TCRdb from immuneACCESS, are in-frame only. Not every clone is retained; where verified, under half of the shortfall comes from an unresolved V gene, and the cause of the rest is unknown. Present in this sample are about 100,000 clones, around four fifths of which were seen just once. The ten biggest clones cover around 0.76% of the sample. Material: PBMCs. The source of these receptors is a woman aged 60-70 years in good health and CMV-seronegative.

The rearrangement uses TRBV7-8 and TRBJ2-7; 7 bases agree with TRBD1. The CDR3 has 15 amino acids. Germline CDR1 is SGHVS and CDR2 is FQNEAQ. J gave up 0 bases and V 5 bases, and 7 bases lay outside the gene matches. CDR3 region: CASSRHRDSSYEQYF. CDR3 DNA: TGTGCCAGCAGCAGACACCGGGACAGCTCCTACGAGCAGTACTTC.

The chain joins TRBV7-9 to TRBJ1-1, with 12 bases fitting TRBD1. CDR3 length: 16 amino acids. Germline V lookup: CDR1 SEHNR, CDR2 FQNEAQ (reference sequence). V lost 5 bases, J lost 1 base, and 5 bases stayed unmatched. The CDR3 nucleotides read TGTGCCAGCAGCCTAGGGACAGGGGGCGGGAACACTGAAGCTTTCTTT. Translating it yields CASSLGTGGGNTEAFF.

The rearrangement uses TRBV4-1 and TRBJ1-1, with 7 bases matching TRBD1. The V gene's germline CDR1 is MGHRA and CDR2 YSYEKL. Trimming took 11 bases from V and 0 from J; bases not matched to a gene: 15. The CDR3 is 16 amino acids. The CDR3 coding sequence is TGCGCCTGCGCCCTAGGGGGCAGACCTATGAACACTGAAGCTTTCTTT. Its protein product is CACALGGRPMNTEAFF.

The chain carries TRBV6-5 and TRBJ2-2, with 7 positions matching TRBD1. Germline V gives CDR1 MNHEY, CDR2 SVGAGI. V was pared by 2 bases and J by 1 base, with 1 base of the junction left unmatched. CDR3 length: 15 residues. CDR3 sequence (DNA): TGTGCCAGCAGTTACAACAGGGGGAACACCGGGGAGCTGTTTTTT. Protein: CASSYNRGNTGELFF.

V and J are TRBV30 and TRBJ2-3; possible D gene TRBD1, 8 bases. Between the trimmed V and J ends, which lost 1 base and 1 base, there was a span of 15 bases. CDR1 is GTSNPN, CDR2 SVGIG, per germline (reference sequence). This CDR3 contains 16 residues. This chain's CDR3 is CAWSGRTGRGTDTQYF. The CDR3 nucleotides are TGTGCCTGGAGTGGCCGGACAGGGAGGGGCACAGATACGCAGTATTTT.

The chain links TRBV2 to TRBJ2-7; 10 bases are shared with TRBD2. Germline assignment: CDR1 SNHLY and CDR2 FYNNEI. J lost 1 base, V lost 2 bases, and 2 bases had no gene match. This CDR3 region has 15 residues. CDR3 coding DNA: TGTGCCAGCAGTGAACCGACTAGCGGGTCCTACGAGCAGTACTTC. This sequence encodes CASSEPTSGSYEQYF.

The chain couples TRBV28 to TRBJ2-7; TRBD1 matches at 9 bases. CDR3 length: 17 residues. After removal of 4 bases from V and 6 bases from J, the junction contained 16 bases not matched to a gene. CDR1 MDHEN and CDR2 SYDVKM come from the germline V gene. The CDR3 DNA is TGTGCCAGCAGTTCCCGCTTGAGGGGGACAGGGAAAAGCGAGCAGTACTTC. Its protein product is CASSSRLRGTGKSEQYF.

The CDR3 DNA reads as TGCGCCAGCAGCTTGGACGCGGGATCCTACGAGCAGTACTTC. Its translation: CASSLDAGSYEQYF. The rearrangement uses TRBV5-1 and TRBJ2-7; D possibly corresponds to TRBD2 (6 bases). The ends were cut back, 0 bases at V and 1 base at J, with 8 bases in the middle. Germline V gives CDR1 SGHRS, CDR2 YFSETQ. This CDR3 region has 14 residues.

The chain joins TRBV20-1 to TRBJ2-5; no definite D call. The germline gives CDR1 DFQATT, CDR2 SNEGSKA (reference sequence). Trimming removed 4 bases at V and 5 bases at J, with 5 bases between. The CDR3 sequence is 10 residues long. CDR3 DNA sequence: TGCAGTGCTACTCTTGAGACCCAGTACTTC. Translated: CSATLETQYF.

This clone was detected once. This chain links TRBV5-5 with TRBJ1-1; 8 bases fit TRBD1. Losses at the gene ends were 4 bases for V and 8 bases for J; bases not matched to a gene: 4. This CDR3 has 12 residues. Germline CDR1 SGHKS, CDR2 YYEKEE (reference sequence). The CDR3 sequence is CASSLGQGEAFF. The CDR3 nucleotides are TGTGCCAGCAGCCTTGGACAGGGAGAAGCTTTCTTT.

The V call is TRBV6-5, the J call TRBJ1-5, with D perhaps matching TRBD1 (6 bases). V lost 6 bases and J 6 bases, leaving 18 bases between the germline ends. The CDR3 extends over 15 amino acids. Germline assignment: CDR1 MNHEY and CDR2 SVGAGI. The DNA for the CDR3 is TGTGCCAGCAGCCGGGGCGGACAGACACCTCAGCCCCAGCATTTT. Residues: CASSRGGQTPQPQHF.

The V call is TRBV2, the J call TRBJ1-2; 9 bases agree with TRBD1. Germline CDR1 reads SNHLY; CDR2 reads FYNNEI. V lost 6 bases and J lost 1; bases outside the gene matches: 3. The CDR3 covers 14 residues. CDR3 bases: TGTGCCAGCAGGGGGGACAGGGTTAACTATGGCTACACCTTC. This translates into CASRGDRVNYGYTF.

This chain uses TRBV4-1 with TRBJ1-3; 9 nucleotides line up with TRBD1. V shed 4 bases, J shed 0 bases, and the junction held 4 bases outside the gene matches. CDR1 MGHRA and CDR2 YSYEKL come from the germline V gene. This CDR3 is built from 16 residues. CDR3 amino acids: CASSPKGQGSGNTIYF. The CDR3 DNA is TGCGCCAGCAGCCCTAAGGGACAGGGCTCTGGAAACACCATATATTTT.

The V and J genes are TRBV29-1 and TRBJ1-2, with D unresolved. The V and J ends lost 0 bases and 6 bases respectively, with 8 bases between them. Looked up from germline, CDR1 is SQVTM and CDR2 is ANQGSEA. CDR3 length: 12 amino acids. CDR3 DNA sequence: TGCAGCGTTGAAGAATCGGGGAATGGCTACACCTTC. Amino acids: CSVEESGNGYTF.